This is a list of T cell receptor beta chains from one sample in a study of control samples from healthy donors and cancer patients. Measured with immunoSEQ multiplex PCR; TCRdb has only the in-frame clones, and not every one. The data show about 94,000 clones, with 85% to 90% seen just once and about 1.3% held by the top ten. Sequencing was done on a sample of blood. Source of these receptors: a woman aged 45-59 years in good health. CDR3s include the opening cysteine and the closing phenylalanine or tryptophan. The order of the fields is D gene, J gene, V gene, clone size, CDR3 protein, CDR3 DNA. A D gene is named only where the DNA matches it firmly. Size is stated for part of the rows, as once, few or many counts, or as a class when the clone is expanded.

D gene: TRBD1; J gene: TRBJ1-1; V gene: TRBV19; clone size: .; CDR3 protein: CASSETGGAAEAFF; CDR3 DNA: TGTGCCAGTAGTGAGACAGGGGGAGCGGCTGAAGCTTTCTTT
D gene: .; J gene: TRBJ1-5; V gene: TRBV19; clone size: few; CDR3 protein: CASSIGTASNQPQHF; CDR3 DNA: TGTGCCAGTAGTATAGGAACAGCTAGCAATCAGCCCCAGCATTTT
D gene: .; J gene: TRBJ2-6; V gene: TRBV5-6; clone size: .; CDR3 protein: CARSPMGGPLSGANVLTF; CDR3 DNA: TGTGCCAGATCCCCTATGGGGGGCCCCCTCTCTGGGGCCAACGTCCTGACTTTC
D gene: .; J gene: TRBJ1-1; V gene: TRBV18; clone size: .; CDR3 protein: CASSPLDSNTEAFF; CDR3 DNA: TGTGCCAGCTCACCCTTGGACTCAAACACTGAAGCTTTCTTT
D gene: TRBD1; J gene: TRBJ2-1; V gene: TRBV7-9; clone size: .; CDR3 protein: CASSFGTDYNEQFF; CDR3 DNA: TGTGCCAGCAGCTTTGGGACAGATTACAATGAGCAGTTCTTC
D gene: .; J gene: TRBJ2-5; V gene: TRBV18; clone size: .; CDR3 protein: CASSLRLEETQYF; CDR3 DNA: TGTGCCAGCTCACTCCGCCTCGAAGAGACCCAGTACTTC
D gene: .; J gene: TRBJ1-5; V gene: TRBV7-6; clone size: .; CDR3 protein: CASSLVGDSNQPQHF; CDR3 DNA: TGTGCCAGCAGCTTAGTAGGGGATAGCAATCAGCCCCAGCATTTT
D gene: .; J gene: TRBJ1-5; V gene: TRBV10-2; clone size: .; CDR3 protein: CASSELRGAQHF; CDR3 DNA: TGCGCCAGCAGTGAGTTACGGGGGGCCCAGCATTTT
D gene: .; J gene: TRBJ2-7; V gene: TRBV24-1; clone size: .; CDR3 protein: CATSDTYEQYF; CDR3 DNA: TGTGCCACCAGTGATACCTACGAGCAGTACTTC
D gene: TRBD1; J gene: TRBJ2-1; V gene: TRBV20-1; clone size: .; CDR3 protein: CSASSGTGVGEQFF; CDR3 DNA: TGCAGTGCTAGTTCCGGGACAGGGGTAGGGGAGCAGTTCTTC
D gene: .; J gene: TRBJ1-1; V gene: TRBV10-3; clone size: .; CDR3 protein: CAISERINTEAFF; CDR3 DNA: TGTGCCATCAGTGAGAGGATTAACACTGAAGCTTTCTTT
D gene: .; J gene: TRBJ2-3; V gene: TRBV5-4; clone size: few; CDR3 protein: CASSLVASSDTQYF; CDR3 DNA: TGTGCCAGCAGCTTGGTGGCTAGTTCAGATACGCAGTATTTT
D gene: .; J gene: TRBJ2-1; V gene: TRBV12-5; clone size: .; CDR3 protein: CASGPGQRVSYNEQFF; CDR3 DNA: TGTGCTAGTGGTCCGGGACAGCGGGTATCCTACAATGAGCAGTTCTTC
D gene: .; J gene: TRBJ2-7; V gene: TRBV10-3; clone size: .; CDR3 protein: CAISPNAGGIYEQYF; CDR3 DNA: TGTGCCATCAGTCCAAATGCAGGTGGGATCTACGAGCAGTACTTC
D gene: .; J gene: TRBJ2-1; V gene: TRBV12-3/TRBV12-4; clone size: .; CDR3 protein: CASSRRGNEQFF; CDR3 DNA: TGTGCCAGCAGTCGACGCGGGAATGAGCAGTTCTTC
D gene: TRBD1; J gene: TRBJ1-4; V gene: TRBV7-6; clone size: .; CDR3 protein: CASSLIKGAQEKLFF; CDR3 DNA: TGTGCCAGCAGCTTAATCAAGGGGGCGCAGGAAAAACTGTTTTTT
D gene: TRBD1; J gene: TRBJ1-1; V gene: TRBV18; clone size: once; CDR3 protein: CASSLGTDQNTEAFF; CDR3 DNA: TGTGCCAGCTCCCTCGGGACAGATCAGAACACTGAAGCTTTCTTT
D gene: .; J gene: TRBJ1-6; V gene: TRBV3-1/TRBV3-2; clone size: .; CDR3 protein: CASSPASGGSPLHF; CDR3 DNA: TGTGCCAGCAGCCCGGCTTCGGGGGGTTCACCCCTCCACTTT
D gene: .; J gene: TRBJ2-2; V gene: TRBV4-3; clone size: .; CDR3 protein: CASSQEGRGGELFF; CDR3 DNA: TGCGCCAGCAGCCAAGAGGGTCGGGGCGGGGAGCTGTTTTTT
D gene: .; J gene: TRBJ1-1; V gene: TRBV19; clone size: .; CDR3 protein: CASSIKGGLNTEAFF; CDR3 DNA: TGTGCCAGTAGTATAAAAGGGGGGCTTAACACTGAAGCTTTCTTT
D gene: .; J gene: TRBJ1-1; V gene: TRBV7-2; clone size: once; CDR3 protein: CASSFSGAGEAFF; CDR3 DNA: TGTGCCAGCAGCTTTTCAGGGGCTGGTGAAGCTTTCTTT
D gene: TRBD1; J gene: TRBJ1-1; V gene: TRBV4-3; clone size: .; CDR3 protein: CASSQDDWDRVGTEAFF; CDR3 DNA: TGCGCCAGCAGCCAAGATGATTGGGACAGGGTGGGCACTGAAGCTTTCTTT
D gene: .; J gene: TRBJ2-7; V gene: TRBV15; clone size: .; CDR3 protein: CATSRAPSPYEQYF; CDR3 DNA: TGTGCCACCAGCAGAGCCCCCAGCCCCTACGAGCAGTACTTC
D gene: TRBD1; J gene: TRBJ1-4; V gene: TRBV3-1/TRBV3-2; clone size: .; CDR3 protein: CASSQDWTGLNEKLFF; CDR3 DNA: TGTGCCAGCAGCCAAGATTGGACAGGGCTGAATGAAAAACTGTTTTTT
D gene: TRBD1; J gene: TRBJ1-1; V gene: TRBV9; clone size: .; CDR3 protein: CASSVPGQGNTEAFF; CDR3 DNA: TGTGCCAGCAGCGTACCGGGACAGGGTAACACTGAAGCTTTCTTT
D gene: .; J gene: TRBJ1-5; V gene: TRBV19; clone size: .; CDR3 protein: CASSADRGGAGQPQHF; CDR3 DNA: TGTGCCAGTAGTGCCGACCGGGGGGGGGCAGGTCAGCCCCAGCATTTT
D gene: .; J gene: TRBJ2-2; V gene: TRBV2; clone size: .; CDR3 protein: CASSVRNTGELFF; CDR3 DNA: TGTGCCAGCAGTGTTCGGAACACCGGGGAGCTGTTTTTT
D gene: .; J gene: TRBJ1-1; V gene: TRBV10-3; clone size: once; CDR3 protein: CAISARETEAFF; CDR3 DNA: TGTGCCATCAGTGCACGGGAGACTGAAGCTTTCTTT
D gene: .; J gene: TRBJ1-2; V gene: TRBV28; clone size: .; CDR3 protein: CGAGTNYGYTF; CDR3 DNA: TGTGGTGCAGGGACCAACTATGGCTACACCTTC
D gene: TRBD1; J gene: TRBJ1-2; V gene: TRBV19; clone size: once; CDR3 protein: CASSISPWDRGLTEGYTF; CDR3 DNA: TGTGCCAGTAGTATTTCCCCATGGGACAGGGGGCTTACGGAAGGCTACACCTTC
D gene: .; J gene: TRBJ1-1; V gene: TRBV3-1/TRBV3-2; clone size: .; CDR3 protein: CASSPPYSVNTEAFF; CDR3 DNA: TGTGCCAGCAGCCCACCCTACTCAGTGAACACTGAAGCTTTCTTT
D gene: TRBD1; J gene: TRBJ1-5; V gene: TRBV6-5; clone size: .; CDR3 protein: CASSSAGTGGRQPQHF; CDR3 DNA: TGTGCCAGCAGTTCCGCCGGGACAGGGGGTAGGCAGCCCCAGCATTTT
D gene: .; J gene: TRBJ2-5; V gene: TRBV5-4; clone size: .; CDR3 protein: CASSLRAEQETQYF; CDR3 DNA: TGTGCCAGCAGCTTGAGGGCAGAGCAAGAGACCCAGTACTTC
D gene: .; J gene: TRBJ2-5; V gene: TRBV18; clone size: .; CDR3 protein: CASSPLQEGVETQYF; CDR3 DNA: TGTGCCAGCTCACCACTCCAGGAGGGGGTCGAGACCCAGTACTTC
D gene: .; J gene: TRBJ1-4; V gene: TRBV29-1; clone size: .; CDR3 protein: CSVGQGSDEKLFF; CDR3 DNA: TGCAGCGTTGGTCAGGGATCGGATGAAAAACTGTTTTTT
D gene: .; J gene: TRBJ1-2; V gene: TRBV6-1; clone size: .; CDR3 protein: CASSESAVYGYTF; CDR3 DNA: TGTGCCAGCAGTGAGTCCGCTGTCTATGGCTACACCTTC
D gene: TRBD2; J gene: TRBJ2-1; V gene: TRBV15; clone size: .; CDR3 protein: CATSRDVGLADNEQFF; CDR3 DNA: TGTGCCACCAGCAGAGATGTGGGACTAGCGGACAATGAGCAGTTCTTC
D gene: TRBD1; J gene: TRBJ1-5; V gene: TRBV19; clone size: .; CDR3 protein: CASSKTGGDQPQHF; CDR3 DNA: TGTGCCAGTAGCAAGACAGGGGGCGACCAGCCCCAGCATTTT
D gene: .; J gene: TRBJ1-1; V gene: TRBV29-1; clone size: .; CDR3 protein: CSVRVNTEAFF; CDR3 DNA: TGCAGCGTGAGGGTTAACACTGAAGCTTTCTTT
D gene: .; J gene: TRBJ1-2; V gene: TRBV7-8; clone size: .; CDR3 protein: CASSPSQGEVGYTF; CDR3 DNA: TGTGCCAGCAGCCCCTCACAGGGAGAGGTGGGCTACACCTTC
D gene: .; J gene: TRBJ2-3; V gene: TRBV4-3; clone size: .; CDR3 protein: CASSPVRTDTQYF; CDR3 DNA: TGCGCCAGCAGCCCCGTGCGCACAGATACGCAGTATTTT
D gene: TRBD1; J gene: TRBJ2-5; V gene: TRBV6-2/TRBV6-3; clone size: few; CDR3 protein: CASSYMTATGREETQYF; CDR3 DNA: TGTGCCAGCAGTTACATGACCGCGACAGGGCGTGAAGAGACCCAGTACTTC